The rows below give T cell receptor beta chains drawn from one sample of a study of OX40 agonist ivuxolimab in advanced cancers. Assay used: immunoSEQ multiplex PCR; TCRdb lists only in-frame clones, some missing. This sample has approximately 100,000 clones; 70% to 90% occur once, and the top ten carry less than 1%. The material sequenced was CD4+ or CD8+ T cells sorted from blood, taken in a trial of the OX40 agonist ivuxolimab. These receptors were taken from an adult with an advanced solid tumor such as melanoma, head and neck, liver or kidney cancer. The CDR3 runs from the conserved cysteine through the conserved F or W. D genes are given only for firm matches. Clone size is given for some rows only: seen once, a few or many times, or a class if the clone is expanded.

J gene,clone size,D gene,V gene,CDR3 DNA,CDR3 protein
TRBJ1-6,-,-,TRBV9,TGTGCCAGCAGCGTAGGAGGGACCAATAATTCACCCCTCCACTTT,CASSVGGTNNSPLHF
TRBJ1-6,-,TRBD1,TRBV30,TGTGCCTGGAGTGCCGGGACAGGGGTCTCACCCCTCCACTTT,CAWSAGTGVSPLHF
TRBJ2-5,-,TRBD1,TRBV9,TGTGCCAGCAGCCCTCGACAGGGGTCCGGAGAGACCCAGTACTTC,CASSPRQGSGETQYF
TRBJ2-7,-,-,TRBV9,TGTGCCAGCAGCGTAGAAGGGGTAGGCGAGCAGTACTTC,CASSVEGVGEQYF
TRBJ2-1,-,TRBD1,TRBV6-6,TGTGCCAGCAGTTCCCAACAGGGGGGTAACAATGAGCAGTTCTTC,CASSSQQGGNNEQFF
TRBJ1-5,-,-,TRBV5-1,TGCGCCAGCAGCTTGGCCCCGACCGGGGGGGAGCCCCAGCATTTT,CASSLAPTGGEPQHF
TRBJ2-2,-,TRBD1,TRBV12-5,TGTGCTAGTGGTACCGGACAGGGCAACACCGGGGAGCTGTTTTTT,CASGTGQGNTGELFF
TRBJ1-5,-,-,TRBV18,TGTGCCAGCTCACCACTGGAGACGCAGCCGGGTCAGCCCCAGCATTTT,CASSPLETQPGQPQHF
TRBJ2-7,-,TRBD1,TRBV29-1,TGCAGCGTTGATGGGACAGCGGTTGGTACCTACGAGCAGTACTTC,CSVDGTAVGTYEQYF
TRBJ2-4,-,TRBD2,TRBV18,TGTGCCAGCTCCCGGGCCGGGGAGGGACCAAACATTCAGTACTTC,CASSRAGEGPNIQYF
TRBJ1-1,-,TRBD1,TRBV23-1,TGCGCCAGCAGGGAACGTCGGGACAGATGGACTGAAGCTTTCTTT,CASRERRDRWTEAFF
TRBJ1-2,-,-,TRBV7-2,TGTGCCAGCAGCTTAGTCCCCCCGGGCCCTTCCTATGGCTACACCTTC,CASSLVPPGPSYGYTF
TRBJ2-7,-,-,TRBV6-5,TGTGCCAGCAGTGCCCCTTTAGCGGTTAACGACGAGCAGTACTTC,CASSAPLAVNDEQYF
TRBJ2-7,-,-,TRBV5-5,TGTGCCAGCAGCTTGGGGAATCAATACGAGCAGTACTTC,CASSLGNQYEQYF
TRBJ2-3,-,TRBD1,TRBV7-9,TGTGCCAGCAGCTTTCAGGGGGCGGGAGATACGCAGTATTTT,CASSFQGAGDTQYF
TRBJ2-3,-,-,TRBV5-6,TGTGCCAGCAGCTTGTACACAGACGTCACAGATACGCAGTATTTT,CASSLYTDVTDTQYF
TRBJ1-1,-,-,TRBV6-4,TGTGCCAGCAGTACATTCGGACCGCCTTCTGTCACTGAAGCTTTCTTT,CASSTFGPPSVTEAFF
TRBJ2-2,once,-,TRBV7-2,TGTGCCAGCAGCCCAGAGGGGTCCAGGGCTGGGGAGCTGTTTTTT,CASSPEGSRAGELFF
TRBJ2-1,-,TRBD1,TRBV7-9,TGTGCCAGCGGCGAGGGACAGGGGTTTAGTAAAGTTGAGCAGTTCTTC,CASGEGQGFSKVEQFF
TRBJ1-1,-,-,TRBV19,TGTGCCAGTAGCGACGGGGGGCAGGTGACCCTCACTGAAGCTTTCTTT,CASSDGGQVTLTEAFF
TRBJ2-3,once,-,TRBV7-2,TGTGCCAGCAGCTTAGCTCAGGGAACAGATACGCAGTATTTT,CASSLAQGTDTQYF
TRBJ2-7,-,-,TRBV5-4,TGTGCCAGCAGCTTGGTACAGGGAGAAAACGAGCAGTACTTC,CASSLVQGENEQYF
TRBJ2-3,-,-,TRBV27,TGTGCCAGCAGTACCCCGGGGGGCGGCACAGATACGCAGTATTTT,CASSTPGGGTDTQYF
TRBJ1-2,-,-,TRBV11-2,TGTGCCAGCAGCTTATCCGTTCCTTATGGCTACACCTTC,CASSLSVPYGYTF
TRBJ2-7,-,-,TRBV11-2,TGTGCCAGCAGCTTGGTTTCGGGGAGCTCCTACGAGCAGTACTTC,CASSLVSGSSYEQYF
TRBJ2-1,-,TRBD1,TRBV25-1,TGTGCCAGCTCACCGGGACAGGGGCGGGATGAGCAGTTCTTC,CASSPGQGRDEQFF
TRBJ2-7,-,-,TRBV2,TGTGCCAGCAGGTTGGGGGGCTCCTACGAGCAGTACTTC,CASRLGGSYEQYF
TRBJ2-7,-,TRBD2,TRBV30,TGTGCCTGGGTAACGGGGGGATCCTACGAGCAGTACTTC,CAWVTGGSYEQYF
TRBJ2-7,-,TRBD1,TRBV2,TGTGCCAGCAGTGGACAGGGGGTCGAGCAGTACTTC,CASSGQGVEQYF
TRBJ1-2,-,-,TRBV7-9,TGTGCCAGCAGCTACCTGACGGAATATGGCTACACCTTC,CASSYLTEYGYTF
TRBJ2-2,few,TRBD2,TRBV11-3,TGTGCCAGCAGCTCCTCAAGACCGGGACTAGCGGGGGAGAACACCGGGGAGCTGTTTTTT,CASSSSRPGLAGENTGELFF
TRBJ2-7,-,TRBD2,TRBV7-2,TGTGCCAGCAGCTTCTTCAGCGGGGGGCCTCCGGGTGAGCAGTACTTC,CASSFFSGGPPGEQYF
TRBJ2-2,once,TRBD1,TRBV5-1,TGCGCCAGCAGCTTGGGGCCAGGGGGCAACACCGGGGAGCTGTTTTTT,CASSLGPGGNTGELFF
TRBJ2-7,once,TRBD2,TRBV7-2,TGTGCCAGCAGCCAACTAGCGGGGACCTACGAGCAGTACTTC,CASSQLAGTYEQYF
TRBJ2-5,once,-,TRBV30,TGTGCCTGGAGTGGGCAGCCTGGTTTGTCCGAGACCCAGTACTTC,CAWSGQPGLSETQYF
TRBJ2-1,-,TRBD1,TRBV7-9,TGTGCCAGCAGCCGACAGGGCAGCTCCTACAATGAGCAGTTCTTC,CASSRQGSSYNEQFF
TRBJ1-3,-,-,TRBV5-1,TGCGCCAGCAGCTTGGGTGGACAGCCCGGCTCTGGAAACACCATATATTTT,CASSLGGQPGSGNTIYF
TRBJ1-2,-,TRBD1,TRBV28,TGTGCCAGCGGGGGGACAGGGGCCATCTATGGCTACACCTTC,CASGGTGAIYGYTF
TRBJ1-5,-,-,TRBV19,TGTGCCAGTAGTATTGGGCAGGCGGGGGCGAGCAATCAGCCCCAGCATTTT,CASSIGQAGASNQPQHF
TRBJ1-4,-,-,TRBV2,TGTGCCAGCATCCCGGACGAGGCTAATGAAAAACTGTTTTTT,CASIPDEANEKLFF
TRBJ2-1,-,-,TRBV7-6,TGTGCCAGCAGCTTAGTGGTAAGGTACGCGCGTCGGGGGACCGTCGTCGGTGAGCAGTTCTTC,CASSLVVRYARRGTVVGEQFF
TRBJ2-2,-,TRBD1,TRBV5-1,TGCGCCAGCAGCCAGGACAGGGAGGCCGGGGAGCTGTTTTTT,CASSQDREAGELFF